Presented here are 22 T cell receptor beta chains from one specimen sequenced in a study of tumor-infiltrating lymphocytes in primary liver carcinoma. Each 20-30 mg portion of unsorted bulk tissue served as the source for co-extraction of RNA and DNA. The investigators made TCR beta cDNA from 400 to 500 ng total RNA, using a constant-region primer. Generation of the TCR beta libraries relied on three nested multiplex PCR rounds using slightly modified ARM-PCR. TRBV1-TRBV30 forward and Cbeta reverse primers drove the first two roughly 10-cycle rounds. TCRdb used MiXCR to reprocess the multiplex PCR reads, holding one entry per CDR3 protein. Of some 51,000 distinct CDR3 sequences in the sample, roughly 77% were seen once. Sequencing was carried out using liver tumor tissue from sampling region 3. As to subset: tumor region T3, left-lateral pole. The receptors stem from a man aged 40-55 years with primary liver carcinoma and hepatitis B virus infection.

Details on this clonotype: Since a much larger clone is just one base distant, this may be a read error. The chain joins TRBV28 to TRBJ2-7, with TRBD1 as a possible D gene (6 bases). The CDR3 length is 14 residues. CDR1 is MDHEN and CDR2 is SYDVKM in the germline V gene. The CDR3 DNA follows: TGTACCAGTCTACCCCAGGGGTTCCCCTACGAGCAGTACTTC. Translated, it gives CTSLPQGFPYEQYF.

This clonotype has at least ten counts. This chain joins TRBV28 and TRBJ2-4; no definite D call. The CDR3 sequence is 16 residues long. Trimming cost V 2 bases and J 0 bases, with 11 bases left between them. Germline CDR1 reads MDHEN; CDR2 reads SYDVKM. DNA for the CDR3: TGTGCCAGCAGTTTAGCTTCCGGGCTAGCCAAAAACATTCAGTACTTC. It is translated as CASSLASGLAKNIQYF. Complete variable domain (other parts from reference TRBV28 and TRBJ2-4): DVKVTQSSRYLVKRTGEKVFLECVQDMDHENMFWYRQDPGLGLRLIYFSYDVKMKEKGDIPEGYSVSREKKERFSLILESASTNQTSMYLCASSLASGLAKNIQYFGAGTRLSVL.

In its sample, this clonotype was seen once. Germline is not matched at one junction end, which may reflect a read error. The chain combines TRBV29-1 with TRBJ2-3; 8 nucleotides agree with TRBD1. This CDR3 has 13 amino acids. CDR1 SQVTM and CDR2 ANQGSEA come from the germline V gene. The DNA for the CDR3 is TGCTGCGCTAACCGGGACAGGCTCGGTACGCACTATTTT. It specifies CCANRDRLGTHYF.

V usage is TRBV12-3 or TRBV12-4 and J usage is TRBJ2-3; D may correspond to TRBD1 or TRBD2 (5 bases each). Trimming cost V 5 bases and J 4 bases, with 19 bases left between them. The CDR3 has 16 amino acids. The CDR3 protein is CASSPVPSQGPDTQYF. CDR3 nucleotides: TGTGCCAGCAGTCCTGTCCCAAGCCAGGGACCAGATACGCAGTATTTT.

Turning to this clonotype: A clone one base away is much larger, so this may be a read error. The chain links TRBV7-9 to TRBJ1-2; 7 bases map to TRBD1. Germline V gene data show CDR1 as SEHNR and CDR2 as FQNEAQ (reference sequence). The CDR3 totals 11 residues. Trimming cost V 8 bases and J 10 bases; bases outside gene matches: 7. CDR3: CASCRQGDYTF. The CDR3 DNA reads as TGTGCCAGCTGCCGACAGGGTGACTACACCTTC.

Notes on this clonotype: A junction boundary mismatches the germline segment, possibly from a read error. V and J are TRBV6-1 and TRBJ2-3; 7 bases align to TRBD1. CDR3 length: 15 amino acids. Germline values: CDR1 MNHNS, CDR2 SASEGT. This CDR3 reads CVSSEGGASTGTQYF. CDR3 nucleotides: TGTGTCAGCAGTGAAGGGGGCGCTAGCACAGGTACGCAGTATTTT.

As regards this clonotype: A read error may produce the germline difference seen at one junction end. V gene TRBV11-2 combines with J gene TRBJ2-3, with D perhaps TRBD1 (5 bases). The germline CDR1 and CDR2 sequences are SGHAT and FQNNGV. This CDR3 has 14 amino acids. In nucleotides, the CDR3 is TGTGTCAGCAGCTTCGATAAGGGGACAGATACGCAGTATTTT. As protein: CVSSFDKGTDTQYF.

The CDR3 loop is CASSLPVVAFF. In DNA, the CDR3 is TGTGCCAGCAGTCTGCCAGTAGTGGCTTTCTTT. The chain carries TRBV12-3 or TRBV12-4 and TRBJ1-1, with D hard to call. With 5 bases removed from V and 11 bases from J, the gap between germline ends came to 12 bases. This CDR3 has 11 residues.

The chain is built from TRBV28 and TRBJ1-5; weak D call: TRBD1 (6 bases). The CDR3 extends over 15 amino acids. In germline, CDR1 is MDHEN, CDR2 SYDVKM. With 7 bases removed from V and 2 bases from J, the gap between germline ends came to 15 bases. CDR3 in amino acids: CASNFRGGGNQPQHF. CDR3 bases: TGTGCCAGCAATTTCAGGGGTGGGGGCAATCAGCCCCAGCATTTT. Full variable domain (rest looked up from reference TRBV28 and TRBJ1-5): DVKVTQSSRYLVKRTGEKVFLECVQDMDHENMFWYRQDPGLGLRLIYFSYDVKMKEKGDIPEGYSVSREKKERFSLILESASTNQTSMYLCASNFRGGGNQPQHFGDGTRLSIL.

This clonotype was observed once. The junction does not match germline at one end; this may be a read error. The chain is built from TRBV4-1 and TRBJ2-1, with 7 nucleotides matching TRBD2. This CDR3 has 17 amino acids. Germline assignment: CDR1 MGHRA and CDR2 YSYEKL. CDR3 sequence (DNA): TGCGCCAGCAGTCAAGATTTGGGGGACTACTCATACAATGAGCACTTCTTC. This translates into CASSQDLGDYSYNEHFF.

This clonotype rates as medium-sized. DNA for the CDR3: TGTGCCAGCAGCTTAGCCCTACTCTTAGAGACTGAAGCTTTCTTT. The encoded protein is CASSLALLLETEAFF. V is TRBV11-2 and J is TRBJ1-1; D is unresolved. V was clipped by 1 base and J by 5 bases, with 14 bases between them. The length of the CDR3 is 15 residues. CDR1 is SGHAT and CDR2 is FQNNGV in the germline V gene.

As for this clonotype: One junction end does not reproduce the germline sequence, and a read error may be involved. The chain carries TRBV6-6 and TRBJ2-5, with 7 bases fitting TRBD1. The CDR3 runs to 14 residues. CDR1 and CDR2 (germline): MNHNY, SVGAGI (reference sequence). CDR3 nucleotides: TGTCCCAGCAGTATTGGACAGGAAACGGAGACCCAGTACTTC. Residues: CPSSIGQETETQYF.

With regard to this clonotype: The conserved final phenylalanine or tryptophan is absent from the CDR3, which likely points to a read error. The V call is TRBV6-1, the J call TRBJ2-7, with D maybe TRBD2 (5 bases). The V and J ends lost 4 bases and 8 bases respectively, with 21 bases between them. Germline-derived CDR1 and CDR2 are MNHNS and SASEGT. The CDR3 is 15 residues long. The CDR3 nucleotides read TGTGCCAGCAGTGTAAAGGCATACCGGGGTGACAAGCAGTACTCC. It encodes CASSVKAYRGDKQYS.

A remark on this clonotype: At one of its ends the junction is not consistent with the germline gene, which may arise from a read error. The J gene is TRBJ2-3, the V gene TRBV10-1; no definite D call. The CDR3 is made up of 10 amino acids. Germline loops: CDR1 WNHNN, CDR2 SYGVQD (reference sequence). The CDR3 here is CASSSDTQFF. For the CDR3, the DNA is TGTGCCAGCTCCTCAGATACGCAGTTTTTT.

The V and J genes are TRBV7-8 and TRBJ2-7; TRBD1 agrees at 9 bases. CDR3 length equals 14 residues. Germline V gene sequence: CDR1 SGHVS, CDR2 FQNEAQ. V shed 0 bases and J 12 bases; nucleotides not matched to a gene: 9. The CDR3 DNA reads as TGTGCCAGCAGCTTAGCGTTCAGGGACAGGGACCGGTACTTC. Residues: CASSLAFRDRDRYF.

Remarks on this clonotype: Being one base from a much bigger clone, this may be a read error. This chain uses TRBV19 with TRBJ1-1, with 8 bases matching TRBD1. After removal of 7 bases from V and 2 bases from J, the junction contained 6 bases not matched to a gene. There are 14 residues in the CDR3. The germline V gene has CDR1 LNHDA and CDR2 SQIVND (reference sequence). Here the CDR3 DNA reads TGTGCCAGTATGGCGACAGGGGAAAACACTGAAGCTTTCTTT. As protein: CASMATGENTEAFF.

As regards this clonotype: The junction does not match germline at one end; this may be a read error. The V gene is TRBV11-2, the J gene TRBJ2-7; no definite D call. Germline CDR1 reads SGHAT; CDR2 reads FQNNGV. This CDR3 contains 14 residues. The CDR3 DNA sequence: TGTGTCGGCAGCTTGACTGACACTGCCTACGAGCGGTACTTC. Amino acid sequence: CVGSLTDTAYERYF.

The chain recombines TRBV11-2 with TRBJ2-7, with D unclear. The CDR3 length is 15 residues. Germline CDR1 is SGHAT and CDR2 is FQNNGV. Deletions cut 11 bases from V and 0 bases from J, with 20 bases between. In DNA form, the CDR3 reads TGTGCCGATAGCTTAGAGTACTCCAGCTCCTACGAGCAGTACTTC. It codes for CADSLEYSSSYEQYF.

This sequence joins TRBV20-1 and TRBJ1-2; maybe TRBD1 (5 bases). The CDR3 length is 16 residues. With 1 base removed from V and 4 bases from J, the gap between germline ends came to 19 bases. Germline CDR1 and CDR2: DFQATT and SNEGSKA (reference sequence). The CDR3 region has the DNA TGCAGTGCTAGAGGGGTTGGTCAGGGATCCCTCTATGGCTACACCTTC. Translated, it gives CSARGVGQGSLYGYTF.

The chain has TRBV12-3 or TRBV12-4 and TRBJ2-3; D unclear. The CDR3 spans 12 residues. Trimming shortened V by 10 bases and J by 1 base, and 9 bases separated the two germline ends. In nucleotides, the CDR3 is TGTGCCAACAGCCTGGGCACAGATACGCAGTATTTT. This encodes CANSLGTDTQYF.

Note on this clonotype: A much larger clone sits a single nucleotide away, making a read error possible. The V gene is TRBV6-4, the J gene TRBJ2-1; the D gene is possibly TRBD2 (6 bases). The V gene's germline CDR1 is MRHNA and CDR2 SNTAGT. The CDR3 consists of 13 residues. The CDR3 spells CGSGQGGENEQFF. The CDR3 nucleotides read TGTGGCAGCGGCCAAGGCGGGGAAAATGAGCAGTTCTTC.

A remark on this clonotype: Given a much more abundant clone one base away, this may be a read error. This chain uses TRBV5-1 with TRBJ2-1; the D gene could be TRBD1 or TRBD2 (5 bases each). This CDR3 comprises 15 residues. Germline V lookup: CDR1 SGHRS, CDR2 YFSETQ. V lost 4 bases to trimming and J lost 0 bases, with 11 bases between them. The CDR3 nucleotides are TGCGCCAGCAGCACGGGGCAGAACTCCTACAATGAGCAGTTCTTC. It specifies CASSTGQNSYNEQFF.